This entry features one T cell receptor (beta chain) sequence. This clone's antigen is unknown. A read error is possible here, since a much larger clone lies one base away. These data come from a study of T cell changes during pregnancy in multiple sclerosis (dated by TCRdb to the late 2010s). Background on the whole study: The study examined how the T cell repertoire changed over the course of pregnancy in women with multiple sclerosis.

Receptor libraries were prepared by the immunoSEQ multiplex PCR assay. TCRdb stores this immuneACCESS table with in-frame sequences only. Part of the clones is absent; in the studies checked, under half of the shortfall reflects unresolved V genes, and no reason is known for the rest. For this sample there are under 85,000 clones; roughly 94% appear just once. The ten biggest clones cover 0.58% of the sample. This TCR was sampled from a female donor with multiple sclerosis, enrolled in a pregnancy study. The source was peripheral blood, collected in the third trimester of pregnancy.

The CDR3 has the sequence CASSRDTQETQYF. The DNA sequence reads TGTGCCAGCAGTCGGGACACTCAAGAGACCCAGTACTTC. The chain was built from TRBV6-5 and TRBJ2-5; the D region possibly corresponds to TRBD1 (6 bases align). The germline ends are 9 bases apart after V is trimmed by 5 bases and J by 2 bases. CDR1 and CDR2 are drawn from the germline V gene: MNHEY, SVGAGI. From the cysteine up to the phenylalanine, the CDR3 has a length of 13 residues. Only the CDR3 DNA is retained, 39 bases long and in frame from the first base.